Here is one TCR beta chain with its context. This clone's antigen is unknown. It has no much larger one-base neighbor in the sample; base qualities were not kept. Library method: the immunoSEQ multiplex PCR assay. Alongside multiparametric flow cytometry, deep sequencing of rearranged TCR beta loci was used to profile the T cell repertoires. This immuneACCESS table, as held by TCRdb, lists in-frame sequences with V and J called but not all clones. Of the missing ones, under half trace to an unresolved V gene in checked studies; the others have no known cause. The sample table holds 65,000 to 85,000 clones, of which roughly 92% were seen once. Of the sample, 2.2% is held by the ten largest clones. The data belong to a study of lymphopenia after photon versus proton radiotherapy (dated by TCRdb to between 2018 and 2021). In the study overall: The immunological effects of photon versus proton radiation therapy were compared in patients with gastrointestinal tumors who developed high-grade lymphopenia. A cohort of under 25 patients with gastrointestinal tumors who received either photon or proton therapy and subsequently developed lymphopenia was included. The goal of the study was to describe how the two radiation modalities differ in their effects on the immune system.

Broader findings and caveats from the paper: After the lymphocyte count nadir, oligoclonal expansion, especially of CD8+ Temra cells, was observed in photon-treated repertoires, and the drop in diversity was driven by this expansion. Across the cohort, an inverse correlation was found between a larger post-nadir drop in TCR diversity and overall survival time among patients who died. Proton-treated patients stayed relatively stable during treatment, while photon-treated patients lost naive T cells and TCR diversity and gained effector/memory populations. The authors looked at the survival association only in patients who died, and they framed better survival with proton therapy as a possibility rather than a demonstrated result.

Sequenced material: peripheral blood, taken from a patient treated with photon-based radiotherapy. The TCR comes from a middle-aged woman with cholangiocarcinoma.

In nucleotide form, the sequence is TGTGCCAGCAGTTTAGGGGGACAGGGGTTTAACTATGGCTACACCTTC. The resulting protein is CASSLGGQGFNYGYTF. The chain is made from TRBV28 and TRBJ1-2; 10 bases in the junction line up with TRBD1. The CDR3 numbers 16 residues from cysteine through phenylalanine. Of all the DNA, just the CDR3 is kept, 48 bases in frame from base 1. Trimmed from V: 2 bases; trimmed from J: 1 base; junction bases lacking a gene match: 4. CDR1 and CDR2 (MDHEN, SYDVKM) derive from the germline V gene.